These 17 T cell receptor beta chains share one sample of origin, sequenced in a study of shared clonotypes between healthy human individuals. Profiling relied on immunoSEQ multiplex PCR, and the TCRdb table lists in-frame clones only, not all of them. The table lists some 2 million clones, roughly 94% of them singletons. The sequencing input was naive CD4+ T cells sorted from blood. Subset in this sample: CD45RA+ positively selected. The receptors shown here come from a man younger than 30 in good health.

The chain uses TRBV6-1 and TRBJ1-4, with TRBD1 matching 7 bases. The germline V gene has CDR1 MNHNS and CDR2 SASEGT. The CDR3 is 16 amino acids. Losses at the gene ends were 4 bases for V and 5 bases for J; bases not matched to a gene: 10. The CDR3 protein is CASSARQGYSNEKLFF. CDR3 bases: TGTGCCAGCAGTGCCCGACAGGGATATTCGAATGAAAAACTGTTTTTT.

The gene calls are TRBV14 and TRBJ2-1; unclear D gene. CDR1 is SGHDN, CDR2 FVKESK, per germline. The CDR3 covers 13 residues. V gave up 0 bases and J gave up 10 bases, with 10 bases separating them. The CDR3 DNA follows: TGTGCCAGCAGCCAAGATAGGACCCCCGAGCAGTTCTTC. Encoded protein: CASSQDRTPEQFF.

The chain employs TRBV5-6 and TRBJ2-4, with D possibly TRBD1 on 5 matching bases. The germline V gene has CDR1 SGHDT and CDR2 YYEEEE. The length of the CDR3 is 13 residues. V lost 4 bases to trimming and J lost 8 bases, with 13 bases between them. As DNA, the CDR3 is TGTGCCAGCAGCCTGGGGCGTAAAGACATTCAGTACTTC. Its translation is CASSLGRKDIQYF.

Details on this clone: The same CDR3 arises from other DNA sequences in this sample as well. V usage is TRBV5-4 and J usage is TRBJ2-7, with 9 nucleotides matching TRBD2. CDR1 SGHNT and CDR2 YYREEE come from the germline V gene (reference sequence). V was clipped by 0 bases and J by 3 bases; unmatched bases: 4. The CDR3 runs to 15 residues. The CDR3 sequence is CASSLAGTSSYEQYF. The CDR3 DNA reads TGTGCCAGCAGCTTGGCCGGGACTAGCAGCTACGAGCAGTACTTC.

In this sample, this clone turned up once. The V call is TRBV27, the J call TRBJ2-7; TRBD2 matches at 9 bases. The CDR3 has 15 residues. CDR1 MNHEY and CDR2 SMNVEV come from the germline V gene (reference sequence). The ends lost 6 bases at V and 2 bases at J; junction bases unmatched: 8. DNA for the CDR3: TGTGCCAGCAGCGCTAGCGGGGTTCCTACCTACGAGCAGTACTTC. It yields the protein CASSASGVPTYEQYF.

The chain employs TRBV2 and TRBJ2-7; TRBD1 aligns across 10 bases. The J segment lost 2 bases and the V segment lost 6 bases, leaving 4 bases of the junction unmatched. Looked up from germline, CDR1 is SNHLY and CDR2 is FYNNEI. CDR3 length equals 14 residues. Here the CDR3 reads CASRSGTGAYEQYF. CDR3 bases: TGTGCCAGCAGGAGCGGGACAGGGGCCTACGAGCAGTACTTC.

This rearrangement joins TRBV18 to TRBJ1-1; tentatively, D is TRBD1 (5 bases). CDR1 KGHSH and CDR2 LQKENI come from the germline V gene. The CDR3 loop spans 15 amino acids. The germline V and J ends were trimmed by 6 bases and 1 base, with 15 bases remaining between them. CDR3 protein: CASSPGSLGNTEAFF. CDR3 sequence (DNA): TGTGCCAGCTCGCCAGGGAGTCTCGGGAACACTGAAGCTTTCTTT. The variable domain in full, completed from reference TRBV18 and TRBJ1-1, reads NAGVMQNPRHLVRRRGQEARLRCSPMKGHSHVYWYRQLPEEGLKFMVYLQKENIIDESGMPKERFSAEFPKEGPSILRIQQVVRGDSAAYFCASSPGSLGNTEAFFGQGTRLTVV.

The chain uses TRBV5-1 and TRBJ1-6, with a tentative D call TRBD1 (5 bases). V dropped 9 bases and J dropped 10 bases, with 20 bases sitting between them. Germline V gene sequence: CDR1 SGHRS, CDR2 YFSETQ. The CDR3 spans 14 residues. The CDR3 sequence is CATHNGQGNSPLHF. For the CDR3, the DNA is TGCGCCACTCACAATGGGCAGGGAAACTCACCCCTCCACTTT.

The chain uses TRBV6-5 and TRBJ2-1; 8 nucleotides align to TRBD1. CDR1 MNHEY and CDR2 SVGAGI come from the germline V gene. The length of the CDR3 is 13 residues. Unmatched junction bases numbered 7, after V lost 6 bases and J lost 9 bases. The CDR3 sequence is CASRLTGGIEQFF. CDR3 nucleotide sequence: TGTGCCAGCAGACTTACAGGGGGAATTGAGCAGTTCTTC.

The chain employs TRBV5-8 and TRBJ1-1; D may be TRBD1 (6 bases). The V and J ends lost 3 bases and 5 bases respectively, with 14 bases between them. Per germline, CDR1 SGHTS and CDR2 YDEGEE. There are 14 residues in the CDR3. The chain's CDR3 is CASSWGTPGTEAFF. The CDR3 DNA reads as TGTGCCAGCAGCTGGGGGACACCCGGAACTGAAGCTTTCTTT.

The chain has TRBV6-6 and TRBJ2-7; D gene ambiguous. The V end was cut by 3 bases, the J end by 2 bases, with 14 bases between. Germline V lookup: CDR1 MNHNY, CDR2 SVGAGI (reference sequence). This CDR3 has 15 residues. Here the CDR3 DNA reads TGTGCCAGCAGTTATGAGACTCCCCAGGCCTACGAGCAGTACTTC. Protein product: CASSYETPQAYEQYF.

The chain joins TRBV18 to TRBJ1-2, with 8 bases matching TRBD1. V shed 5 bases, J shed 7 bases, and the junction held 9 bases outside the gene matches. Germline values: CDR1 KGHSH, CDR2 LQKENI. This CDR3 is built from 14 residues. CDR3 in DNA: TGTGCCAGCTCATCTACGACAGGGGTCGGTGGCTACACCTTC. It translates to CASSSTTGVGGYTF.

This chain uses TRBV6-1 with TRBJ1-1; D is uncertain. The V end lost 6 bases, the J end lost 8 bases, and 16 bases lay between the germline ends. Germline CDR1 MNHNS, CDR2 SASEGT. The CDR3 has 13 amino acids. CDR3: CASSTIHDQEAFF. In DNA, the CDR3 is TGTGCCAGCAGCACCATACATGACCAAGAAGCTTTCTTT.

This chain connects TRBV5-1 to TRBJ2-3; 13 bases agree with TRBD2. Unmatched junction bases numbered 9, after V lost 6 bases and J lost 5 bases. Germline CDR1 is SGHRS and CDR2 is YFSETQ. This CDR3 contains 16 residues. The CDR3 sequence: CASTTGLAGLGDTQYF. The CDR3 nucleotides read TGCGCCAGCACCACGGGACTAGCGGGGTTAGGAGATACGCAGTATTTT.

The chain employs TRBV7-9 and TRBJ2-7; 7 bases are shared with TRBD1. Germline CDR1 SEHNR, CDR2 FQNEAQ (reference sequence). This CDR3 has 15 amino acids. Unmatched junction bases numbered 11, after V lost 2 bases and J lost 7 bases. CDR3 region: CASSLPGQLVAEQYF. The CDR3 DNA is TGTGCCAGCAGCTTACCGGGACAGCTGGTCGCGGAGCAGTACTTC.

In its sample, this clone was seen once. CDR3 loop: CASSLSIAGGLYEQYF. In DNA form, the CDR3 reads TGTGCCAGCAGTTTATCGATCGCCGGGGGGCTGTACGAGCAGTACTTC. The chain joins TRBV27 to TRBJ2-7, with D tentatively TRBD2 (7 bases). CDR1 is MNHEY, CDR2 SMNVEV, per germline (reference sequence). The CDR3 extends over 16 amino acids. Between the trimmed V and J ends, which lost 0 bases and 4 bases, there was a span of 16 bases.

The CDR3 reads CASSPGLAVVEQFF. The CDR3 DNA reads as TGTGCCAGCAGCCCGGGACTAGCGGTGGTTGAGCAGTTCTTC. The gene calls are TRBV6-1 and TRBJ2-1, with 11 bases fitting TRBD2. CDR3 size: 14 residues. Germline CDR1 reads MNHNS; CDR2 reads SASEGT. V was clipped by 6 bases and J by 9 bases; unmatched bases: 7.